Listed below are T cell receptor beta chains from one sample, sequenced in a study of shared clonotypes between healthy human individuals. Sequencing was performed with immunoSEQ multiplex PCR; in TCRdb, only in-frame clones are kept and a portion is missing. Found here are about 490,000 clones, less than 80% of them singletons; the top ten hold roughly 12%. The sequencing input was PBMCs. The receptors shown here come from a woman aged 35 to 49 in good health. Some clones in this sample may be carry-over from other donors' samples. CDR3s include the opening cysteine and the closing phenylalanine or tryptophan. Each record gives: J gene, D gene, V gene, clone size, CDR3 protein, CDR3 DNA. D genes are given only for firm matches. Clone size is given for some rows only: seen once, a few or many times, or a class if the clone is expanded.

J: TRBJ2-1
D: TRBD1
V: TRBV19
size: NA
CDR3: CASSIGAGGAYNEQFF
DNA: TGTGCCAGTAGTATAGGGGCAGGGGGCGCCTACAATGAGCAGTTCTTC

J: TRBJ2-6
D: TRBD2
V: TRBV27
size: NA
CDR3: CASSFREGYGANVLTF
DNA: TGTGCCAGCAGTTTCCGGGAGGGGTATGGGGCCAACGTCCTGACTTTC

J: TRBJ2-5
D: NA
V: TRBV15
size: NA
CDR3: CATSLTGMETQYF
DNA: TGTGCCACCAGCCTAACAGGGATGGAGACCCAGTACTTC

J: TRBJ2-7
D: NA
V: TRBV10-3
size: NA
CDR3: CASGPPSLEQYF
DNA: TGTGCCTCCGGACCCCCCTCTCTCGAGCAGTACTTC

J: TRBJ1-2
D: TRBD1
V: TRBV25-1
size: NA
CDR3: CASSEVTGTYGYTF
DNA: TGTGCCAGCAGTGAAGTGACAGGGACCTATGGCTACACCTTC

J: TRBJ2-2
D: NA
V: TRBV9
size: NA
CDR3: CASSVSAGPTGELFF
DNA: TGTGCCAGCAGCGTATCGGCGGGACCCACCGGGGAGCTGTTTTTT

J: TRBJ1-2
D: NA
V: TRBV5-1
size: NA
CDR3: CASSLTNDGAYGYTF
DNA: TGCGCCAGCAGCTTAACAAACGATGGTGCCTATGGCTACACCTTC

J: TRBJ2-7
D: NA
V: TRBV6-1
size: NA
CDR3: CASGQFYEQYF
DNA: TGTGCCAGCGGACAGTTCTACGAGCAGTACTTC

J: TRBJ2-5
D: TRBD1
V: TRBV5-4
size: NA
CDR3: CASSSTDRGGETQYF
DNA: TGTGCCAGCAGCTCCACAGACAGGGGGGGGGAGACCCAGTACTTC

J: TRBJ2-2
D: TRBD2
V: TRBV9
size: NA
CDR3: CASSPRLALTGELFF
DNA: TGTGCCAGCAGCCCGCGACTAGCCCTCACCGGGGAGCTGTTTTTT

J: TRBJ1-1
D: NA
V: TRBV27
size: once
CDR3: CASSLDGLGGVNTEAFF
DNA: TGTGCCAGCAGTCTCGATGGTTTGGGGGGGGTGAACACTGAAGCTTTCTTT

J: TRBJ2-6
D: NA
V: TRBV6-6
size: few
CDR3: CASSRDSGANVLTF
DNA: TGTGCCAGCAGCCGGGACTCTGGGGCCAACGTCCTGACTTTC

J: TRBJ1-4
D: TRBD1
V: TRBV28
size: NA
CDR3: CASRDYRGPNEKLFF
DNA: TGTGCCAGCAGAGATTACAGGGGTCCTAATGAAAAACTGTTTTTT

J: TRBJ2-7
D: TRBD1
V: TRBV25-1
size: NA
CDR3: CASSGRQGAHEQYF
DNA: TGTGCCAGCAGTGGTCGACAGGGGGCTCACGAGCAGTACTTC

J: TRBJ2-5
D: TRBD1
V: TRBV5-1
size: NA
CDR3: CASHPGQGAGETQYF
DNA: TGCGCCAGCCATCCGGGACAGGGGGCCGGGGAGACCCAGTACTTC

J: TRBJ2-7
D: NA
V: TRBV18
size: once
CDR3: CASSPLIYEQYF
DNA: TGTGCCAGCTCACCCCTGATATACGAGCAGTACTTC

J: TRBJ2-3
D: NA
V: TRBV5-1
size: NA
CDR3: CASSLSFLTDTQYF
DNA: TGCGCCAGCAGCTTGAGTTTCCTCACAGATACGCAGTATTTT

J: TRBJ2-2
D: NA
V: TRBV5-1
size: NA
CDR3: CASSWGTYTGELFF
DNA: TGCGCCAGCAGCTGGGGCACCTACACCGGGGAGCTGTTTTTT

J: TRBJ1-2
D: NA
V: TRBV28
size: NA
CDR3: CASSLGGGVGYTF
DNA: TGTGCCAGCAGCTTAGGAGGGGGTGTTGGCTACACCTTC

J: TRBJ2-5
D: TRBD1
V: TRBV30
size: NA
CDR3: CAWSRTGAQETQYF
DNA: TGTGCCTGGAGCCGGACAGGCGCCCAAGAGACCCAGTACTTC

J: TRBJ2-3
D: NA
V: TRBV18
size: NA
CDR3: CASSFGQTDTQYF
DNA: TGTGCCAGCTCATTTGGACAGACAGATACGCAGTATTTT

J: TRBJ1-4
D: NA
V: TRBV10-1
size: once
CDR3: CASSESGGLGGKLFF
DNA: TGCGCCAGCAGTGAGTCAGGAGGACTAGGTGGAAAACTGTTTTTT

J: TRBJ1-2
D: NA
V: TRBV30
size: NA
CDR3: CAAQGSYGYTF
DNA: TGTGCCGCACAGGGATCCTATGGCTACACCTTC

J: TRBJ2-3
D: NA
V: TRBV11-2
size: many
CDR3: CASSLYREMDTQYF
DNA: TGTGCCAGCAGCTTATACCGGGAGATGGATACGCAGTATTTT

J: TRBJ1-1
D: TRBD1
V: TRBV19
size: many
CDR3: CASLTGDRGTEAFF
DNA: TGTGCCAGCCTGACGGGGGACAGGGGGACTGAAGCTTTCTTT

J: TRBJ2-1
D: NA
V: TRBV19
size: NA
CDR3: CASQGTRAYNEQFF
DNA: TGTGCCTCCCAAGGGACAAGGGCCTACAATGAGCAGTTCTTC

J: TRBJ1-5
D: NA
V: TRBV7-9
size: few
CDR3: CASTQGNQPQHF
DNA: TGTGCCAGCACGCAGGGAAATCAGCCCCAGCATTTT

J: TRBJ2-3
D: NA
V: TRBV30
size: NA
CDR3: CAYDLALGDTQYF
DNA: TGTGCCTACGATCTAGCGTTGGGAGATACGCAGTATTTT

J: TRBJ1-3
D: TRBD1
V: TRBV18
size: once
CDR3: CATRMNSPGQGPYGNTIYF
DNA: TGTGCCACCAGAATGAACAGCCCGGGACAGGGTCCCTACGGAAACACCATATATTTT

J: TRBJ2-2
D: TRBD2
V: TRBV18
size: once
CDR3: CASSLGLAKNTGELFF
DNA: TGTGCCAGCTCACTAGGACTAGCTAAGAACACCGGGGAGCTGTTTTTT

J: TRBJ1-1
D: TRBD1
V: TRBV5-1
size: NA
CDR3: CASRRDSQGGTEAFF
DNA: TGCGCCAGCAGAAGGGACAGCCAAGGAGGCACTGAAGCTTTCTTT

J: TRBJ2-5
D: NA
V: TRBV7-9
size: NA
CDR3: CASNRGTQETQYF
DNA: TGTGCCAGCAATAGGGGGACCCAAGAGACCCAGTACTTC

J: TRBJ2-7
D: TRBD1
V: TRBV18
size: once
CDR3: CASSLSRAQGALGEQYF
DNA: TGTGCCAGCTCACTCTCCCGGGCACAGGGGGCTTTGGGGGAGCAGTACTTC